This paragraph reports one T cell receptor (beta chain). Its antigen is as yet unknown. These data originate in a study of a mutant IDH1 vaccine in newly diagnosed glioma. Study details: In weeks 1, 3, 5, 7, 11, 15, 19 and 23, patients were vaccinated. Vaccine dosing followed radiotherapy by 4-6 weeks, or accompanied temozolomide cycles. A roughly 62% male, about 40% female split and a mean age of 40.4 years characterized treated patients. Earlier therapy was either radiotherapy, temozolomide, or both, and most got both.

Sequenced by immunoSEQ multiplex PCR; TCRdb stores in-frame clones only, minus some. The sample has around 23,000 clones; 77% are singletons. Germline CDR1 and CDR2: SGHRS and YFSETQ. The CDR3 has 17 amino acids. The ends lost 4 bases at V and 4 bases at J; junction bases unmatched: 8. Time point indicated: week 5, during vaccination. Alongside topical imiquimod, each dose of vaccine comprised 300 ug of mutant IDH1 20-mer peptide. The rearrangement links TRBV5-1 to TRBJ2-1; 13 positions agree with TRBD2. The TCR originated in a man aged 35 to 55 with glioma. The source material was PBMCs, sampled from a glioma patient whose treatment included an IDH1 peptide vaccine. The CDR3 nucleotides are TGCGCCAGCAGCGCACGGACTAGCGGGAGCGGGTACAATGAGCAGTTCTTC. It codes for CASSARTSGSGYNEQFF.